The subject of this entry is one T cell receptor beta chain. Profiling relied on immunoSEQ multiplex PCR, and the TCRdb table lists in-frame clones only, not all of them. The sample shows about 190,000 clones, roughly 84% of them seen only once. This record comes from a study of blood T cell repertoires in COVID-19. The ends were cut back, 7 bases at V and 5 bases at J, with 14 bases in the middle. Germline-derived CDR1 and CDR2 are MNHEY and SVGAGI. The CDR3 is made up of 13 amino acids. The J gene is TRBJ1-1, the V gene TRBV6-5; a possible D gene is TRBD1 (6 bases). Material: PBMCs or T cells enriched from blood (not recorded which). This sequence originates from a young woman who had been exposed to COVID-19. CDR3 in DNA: TGTGCCAGCAACAGGGAGGGTGGGACTGAAGCTTTCTTT. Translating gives CASNREGGTEAFF.